This T cell receptor beta chain was sequenced in a study of shared clonotypes between healthy human individuals. Study-wide background: CD8 memory received one plate per donor, CD8 naive two, CD4 memory three and CD4 naive three.

This clone was observed a handful of times. Its antigen is not known. Study outcomes and limitations: Approximately 4.6% of naive CD4 clonotypes were shared across several donors.

Running of the assay took place at deep level. Produced via immunoSEQ multiplex PCR; TCRdb's table is partial and in-frame only. The sample carries roughly 700,000 clones, about 74% recorded once. After removal of 5 bases from V and 2 bases from J, the junction contained 6 bases not matched to a gene. Germline V gene lookup returns CDR1 SGHTA and CDR2 FQGTGA. This CDR3 contains 16 residues. Sequencing was performed on memory CD4+ T cells sorted from blood. Stated subset: CD45RA-negative fraction. The receptor comes from a woman aged 25-40 years in good health. V and J are TRBV7-3 and TRBJ2-3; 11 nucleotides line up with TRBD2. DNA of the CDR3: TGTGCCAGCAGCCCTATAGCGGGAGGGAACACAGATACGCAGTATTTT. This codes for CASSPIAGGNTDTQYF.